One and the same sample provided the 18 T cell receptor beta chains below, sequenced in a study of shared clonotypes between healthy human individuals. Data came from immunoSEQ multiplex PCR; TCRdb stores just in-frame clones and leaves some out. The sample includes roughly 320,000 clones, roughly 84% of them seen just once. The material sequenced was memory CD8+ T cells sorted from blood. Noted subset: CD45RO+ cells pooled with CCR7-negative TemRA cells. These receptors all come from a man aged 18 to 30 in good health.

The V and J genes are TRBV5-1 and TRBJ1-2; 7 bases are a match to TRBD1. Germline values: CDR1 SGHRS, CDR2 YFSETQ. The CDR3 totals 16 residues. The J segment lost 0 bases and the V segment lost 1 base, leaving 6 bases of the junction unmatched. The CDR3 loop is CASSLTGTEANYGYTF. The CDR3 nucleotides are TGCGCCAGCAGCTTGACGGGGACAGAAGCTAACTATGGCTACACCTTC.

V is TRBV6-6 and J is TRBJ1-2; D call uncertain. Trimming cost V 4 bases and J 0 bases, with 12 bases left between them. The length of the CDR3 is 15 residues. Germline values: CDR1 MNHNY, CDR2 SVGAGI (reference sequence). This CDR3 reads CASSSFGGANYGYTF. The CDR3 nucleotides are TGTGCCAGCAGTTCCTTTGGCGGGGCTAACTATGGCTACACCTTC.

A word on this clone: A clone one base away is much larger, so this may be a read error. Different DNA sequences within this sample yield the same CDR3. V is TRBV9 and J is TRBJ1-1; D gene unclear. CDR3 length: 13 residues. The germline V gene has CDR1 SGDLS and CDR2 YYNGEE. Trimming left V 0 bases short and J 4 bases short, with 7 bases between. The CDR3 sequence: CASSVGGSTEAFF. The CDR3, as DNA: TGTGCCAGCAGCGTAGGAGGGAGCACTGAAGCTTTCTTT.

V is TRBV20-1 and J is TRBJ2-1; no firm D call. The CDR3 is 11 amino acids. Germline V gives CDR1 DFQATT, CDR2 SNEGSKA (reference sequence). V was clipped by 5 bases and J by 14 bases, with 16 bases between them. The DNA for the CDR3 is TGCAGTGCTCCCCTTTCTAACCCCAAGTTCTTC. Translated, it gives CSAPLSNPKFF.

The chain joins TRBV30 to TRBJ1-1; no clear D gene. Germline V gene sequence: CDR1 GTSNPN, CDR2 SVGIG (reference sequence). V was shortened by 1 base and J by 3 bases, with 6 bases between the two germline ends. The CDR3 length is 12 residues. The CDR3 DNA reads as TGTGCCTGGAGTGGGAAGTACACTGAAGCTTTCTTT. It specifies CAWSGKYTEAFF.

The chain couples TRBV28 to TRBJ2-7; D may be TRBD2 (6 bases). In germline, CDR1 is MDHEN, CDR2 SYDVKM. The CDR3 is 15 residues long. The ends were cut back, 5 bases at V and 3 bases at J, with 17 bases in the middle. CDR3 loop: CASSGRSPGLYEQYF. The CDR3 region has the DNA TGTGCCAGCAGTGGGAGGTCACCGGGGCTCTACGAGCAGTACTTC.

V usage is TRBV5-4 and J usage is TRBJ2-3, with TRBD1 matching 8 bases. Germline-derived CDR1 and CDR2 are SGHNT and YYREEE (reference sequence). The CDR3 contains 16 residues. V shed 4 bases, J shed 0 bases, and the junction held 7 bases outside the gene matches. CDR3 nucleotides: TGTGCCAGCAGCAGCGGACAGGGTCTAAGCACAGATACGCAGTATTTT. Protein sequence: CASSSGQGLSTDTQYF.

As to this clone: Germline is not matched at one junction end, which may reflect a read error. The chain has TRBV13 and TRBJ2-3; 8 nucleotides align to TRBD1. The CDR3 is 14 amino acids. The germline V gene encodes CDR1 PRHDT and CDR2 FYEKMQ (reference sequence). CDR3 sequence (DNA): TGTGCCAGCAACTTACAGGGGGGCGCAGATACGCAGTATTTT. Protein: CASNLQGGADTQYF.

CDR3 sequence: CATTRLEEYEQYF. CDR3 DNA sequence: TGTGCCACTACTAGGCTAGAAGAGTACGAGCAGTACTTC. The rearrangement links TRBV14 to TRBJ2-7; perhaps TRBD2 as D (5 bases). From germline, CDR1 is SGHDN and CDR2 FVKESK. Trimming left V 10 bases short and J 4 bases short, with 17 bases between. This CDR3 comprises 13 residues.

The genes are TRBV28 and TRBJ1-2; TRBD1 might be the D (6 bases). The CDR3 totals 13 residues. Germline V lookup: CDR1 MDHEN, CDR2 SYDVKM. The ends were cut back, 4 bases at V and 2 bases at J, with 8 bases in the middle. This CDR3 reads CASSSQGNYGYTF. The CDR3, as DNA: TGTGCCAGCAGTTCCCAGGGGAACTATGGCTACACCTTC.

A word on this clone: The sample carries other DNA sequences with the same CDR3. This chain joins TRBV4-1 and TRBJ2-7; D tentatively reads TRBD1 or TRBD2 (5 bases each). The CDR3 runs 14 residues. V gave up 0 bases and J gave up 3 bases, with 9 bases separating them. Germline-derived CDR1 and CDR2 are MGHRA and YSYEKL. The CDR3 sequence is CASSQDSGGYEQYF. For the CDR3, the DNA is TGCGCCAGCAGCCAAGATTCTGGGGGCTACGAGCAGTACTTC.

The chain has TRBV7-2 and TRBJ1-3; tentatively, D is TRBD1 (5 bases). Per the germline V gene, CDR1 is SGHTA and CDR2 is FQGNSA. V shed 4 bases and J shed 7 bases, with 20 bases lying between them. This CDR3 is built from 16 residues. The CDR3: CASSSRVWGVGNTIYF. CDR3 coding DNA: TGTGCCAGCAGCTCAAGGGTGTGGGGCGTCGGGAACACCATATATTTT.

This chain uses TRBV7-8 with TRBJ1-5; D possibly corresponds to TRBD1 (5 bases). CDR1 and CDR2 from the germline V gene are SGHVS and FQNEAQ. Trimming took off 3 bases at V and 1 base at J, with 13 bases between the two ends. The CDR3 runs 16 residues. The CDR3 protein is CASSFLQGHSNQPQHF. The CDR3 bases are TGTGCCAGCAGCTTTCTTCAGGGTCACAGCAATCAGCCCCAGCATTTT. The full variable domain, completed using reference TRBV7-8 and TRBJ1-5, is GAGVSQSPRYKVAKRGQDVALRCDPISGHVSLFWYQQALGQGPEFLTYFQNEAQLDKSGLPSDRFFAERPEGSVSTLKIQRTQQEDSAVYLCASSFLQGHSNQPQHFGDGTRLSIL.

The count of this clone is one. The genes are TRBV5-6 and TRBJ1-1; D is unresolved. From germline, CDR1 is SGHDT and CDR2 YYEEEE. V dropped 4 bases and J dropped 2 bases, with 9 bases sitting between them. The CDR3 consists of 13 residues. The DNA for the CDR3 is TGTGCCAGCAGCCAGGACGGTAACACTGAAGCTTTCTTT. As protein: CASSQDGNTEAFF.

The V call is TRBV27, the J call TRBJ1-2; 8 nucleotides line up with TRBD1. Germline CDR1 MNHEY, CDR2 SMNVEV (reference sequence). J lost 5 bases, V lost 2 bases, and 7 bases had no gene match. The CDR3 covers 15 residues. The CDR3, as DNA: TGTGCCAGCAGTTTAGGCCCGGGGACAGGATATGGCTACACCTTC. This sequence encodes CASSLGPGTGYGYTF.

The chain combines TRBV4-3 with TRBJ2-1; the match to TRBD2 covers 7 bases. V was pared by 1 base and J by 8 bases, with 5 bases of the junction left unmatched. Per the germline V gene, CDR1 is LGHNA and CDR2 is YSLEER. This CDR3 is built from 14 residues. CDR3 in amino acids: CASSQGREVDEQFF. DNA of the CDR3: TGCGCCAGCAGCCAAGGACGGGAGGTGGATGAGCAGTTCTTC.

The chain joins TRBV5-6 to TRBJ1-2; D is unclear. The germline gives CDR1 SGHDT, CDR2 YYEEEE. CDR3 length: 16 amino acids. V lost 5 bases and J lost 3, with 20 bases in between. This CDR3 is CASSILKRLKYYGYTF. CDR3 sequence (DNA): TGTGCCAGCAGTATCCTTAAGAGGCTCAAATACTATGGCTACACCTTC. Complete variable domain (other parts from reference TRBV5-6 and TRBJ1-2): DAGVTQSPTHLIKTRGQQVTLRCSPKSGHDTVSWYQQALGQGPQFIFQYYEEEERQRGNFPDRFSGHQFPNYSSELNVNALLLGDSALYLCASSILKRLKYYGYTFGSGTRLTVV.

CDR3 region: CASSVWDGPYEQYF. For the CDR3, the DNA is TGTGCCAGCAGCGTCTGGGACGGGCCCTACGAGCAGTACTTC. The V call is TRBV13, the J call TRBJ2-7, with D perhaps assigned TRBD1 or TRBD2 (5 bases each). The V end lost 5 bases, the J end lost 2 bases, and 13 bases lay between the germline ends. Per the germline V gene, CDR1 is PRHDT and CDR2 is FYEKMQ (reference sequence). The CDR3 consists of 14 residues.